This TCR beta chain was obtained from a study of T cells after yellow fever vaccination. Study-wide context: Those fractions that held only low numbers of cells were prepared using the SMART-Seq v4 Ultra Low Input RNA kit.

General observations from the study: Reappearance after the booster was seen for most primary-vaccination clones, at 95% to 96% CD4 and around 90% CD8. Secondary responses were weaker yet peaked faster, day 5 versus 15.

This clonotype was detected many times. The antigen remains undetermined. For TCR, cDNA came from 5'RACE template switching, which added a universal primer site and UMIs. One entry per CDR3 protein, called by TCRdb with MiXCR from the 5' RACE reads. The table records 150,000 to 200,000 distinct CDR3 sequences, approximately 6.2% of them present only once. The CDR3 length is 14 residues. Germline CDR1 is DFQATT and CDR2 is SNEGSKA (reference sequence). V lost 6 bases and J 0 bases, leaving 11 bases between the germline ends. The sequence was obtained from a man younger than 30 who received the YFV17D yellow fever vaccine. This sample comprised CD4+ T cells sorted from PBMCs, obtained on the day of the first yellow fever vaccination. The chain joins TRBV20-1 to TRBJ2-2; a weak D match, TRBD1 (6 bases). The CDR3, as DNA: TGCAGTGCACGACAGGCCGCGAACACCGGGGAGCTGTTTTTT. Its translation is CSARQAANTGELFF.